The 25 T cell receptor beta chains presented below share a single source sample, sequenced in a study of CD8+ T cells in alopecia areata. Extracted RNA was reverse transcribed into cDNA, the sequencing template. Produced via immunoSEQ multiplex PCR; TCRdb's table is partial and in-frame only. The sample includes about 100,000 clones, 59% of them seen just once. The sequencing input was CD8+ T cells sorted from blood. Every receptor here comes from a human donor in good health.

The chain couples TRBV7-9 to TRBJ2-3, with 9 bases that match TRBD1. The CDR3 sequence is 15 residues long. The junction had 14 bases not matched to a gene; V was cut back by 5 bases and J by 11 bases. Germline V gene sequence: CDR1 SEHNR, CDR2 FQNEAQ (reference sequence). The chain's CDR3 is CASSPEDRGETQQYF. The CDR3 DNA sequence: TGTGCCAGCAGCCCCGAGGACAGGGGCGAGACCCAGCAGTATTTT.

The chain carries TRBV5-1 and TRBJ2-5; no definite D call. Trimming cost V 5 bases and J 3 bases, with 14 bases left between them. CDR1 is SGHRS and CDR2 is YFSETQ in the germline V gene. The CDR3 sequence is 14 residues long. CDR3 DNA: TGCGCCAGCAGAGTCTATGCAGGAGAAGAGACCCAGTACTTC. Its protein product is CASRVYAGEETQYF. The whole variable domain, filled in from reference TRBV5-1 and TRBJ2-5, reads KAGVTQTPRYLIKTRGQQVTLSCSPISGHRSVSWYQQTPGQGLQFLFEYFSETQRNKGNFPGRFSGRQFSNSRSEMNVSTLELGDSALYLCASRVYAGEETQYFGPGTRLLVL.

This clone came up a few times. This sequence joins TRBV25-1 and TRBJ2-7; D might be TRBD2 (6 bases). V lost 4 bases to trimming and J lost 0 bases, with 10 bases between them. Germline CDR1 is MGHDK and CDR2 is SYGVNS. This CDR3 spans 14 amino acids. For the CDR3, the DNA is TGTGCCAGCAGTGCCCGCGGGATCTCCTACGAGCAGTACTTC. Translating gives CASSARGISYEQYF.

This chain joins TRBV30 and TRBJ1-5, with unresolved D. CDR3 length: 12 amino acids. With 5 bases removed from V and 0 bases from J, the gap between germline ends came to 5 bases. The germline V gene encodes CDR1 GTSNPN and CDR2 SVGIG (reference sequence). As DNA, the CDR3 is TGTGCCTGGGGGCATAGCAATCAGCCCCAGCATTTT. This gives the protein CAWGHSNQPQHF.

CDR3 sequence (DNA): TGTGCCTGGGATCGGACAGGGTGGACAGATACGCAGTATTTT. Residues: CAWDRTGWTDTQYF. The V and J genes are TRBV30 and TRBJ2-3; 8 bases agree with TRBD1. CDR3 length equals 14 residues. The V gene end was trimmed by 5 bases and the J gene end by 3 bases; junction bases not matched to a gene: 7. CDR1 is GTSNPN and CDR2 is SVGIG in the germline V gene (reference sequence).

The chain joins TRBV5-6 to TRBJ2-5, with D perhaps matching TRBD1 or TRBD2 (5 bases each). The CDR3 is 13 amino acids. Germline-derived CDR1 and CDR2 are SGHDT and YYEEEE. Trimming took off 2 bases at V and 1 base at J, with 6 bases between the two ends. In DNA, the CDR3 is TGTGCCAGCAGCTTAGGGACCCAAGAGACCCAGTACTTC. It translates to CASSLGTQETQYF. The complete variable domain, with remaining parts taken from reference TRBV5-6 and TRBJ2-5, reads DAGVTQSPTHLIKTRGQQVTLRCSPKSGHDTVSWYQQALGQGPQFIFQYYEEEERQRGNFPDRFSGHQFPNYSSELNVNALLLGDSALYLCASSLGTQETQYFGPGTRLLVL.

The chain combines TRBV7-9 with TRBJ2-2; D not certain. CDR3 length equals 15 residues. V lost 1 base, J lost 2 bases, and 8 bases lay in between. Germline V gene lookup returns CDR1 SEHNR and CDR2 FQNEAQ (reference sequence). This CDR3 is CASSLGTENTGELFF. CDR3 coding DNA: TGTGCCAGCAGCTTAGGGACGGAAAACACCGGGGAGCTGTTTTTT.

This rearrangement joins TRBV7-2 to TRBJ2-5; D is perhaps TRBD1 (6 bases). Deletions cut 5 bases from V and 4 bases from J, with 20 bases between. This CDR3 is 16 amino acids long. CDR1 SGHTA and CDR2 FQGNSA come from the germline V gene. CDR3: CASSEDSVFEGETQYF. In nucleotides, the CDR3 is TGTGCCAGCAGCGAGGACAGCGTGTTCGAGGGAGAGACCCAGTACTTC. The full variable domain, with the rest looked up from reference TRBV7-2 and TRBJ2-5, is GAGVSQSPSNKVTEKGKDVELRCDPISGHTALYWYRQSLGQGLEFLIYFQGNSAPDKSGLPSDRFSAERTGGSVSTLTIQRTQQEDSAVYLCASSEDSVFEGETQYFGPGTRLLVL.

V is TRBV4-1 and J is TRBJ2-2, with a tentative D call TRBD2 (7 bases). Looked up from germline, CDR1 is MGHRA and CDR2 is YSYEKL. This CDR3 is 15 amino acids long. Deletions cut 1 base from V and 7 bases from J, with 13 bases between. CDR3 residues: CASSQGRGGDGELFF. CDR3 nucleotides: TGCGCCAGCAGCCAAGGTCGAGGGGGGGACGGGGAGCTGTTTTTT.

CDR3 loop: CASSIDLLGLGRRPDTQYF. The CDR3 region has the DNA TGTGCCAGTAGTATAGATCTATTGGGACTAGGCAGGCGCCCAGATACGCAGTATTTT. V usage is TRBV19 and J usage is TRBJ2-3, with TRBD2 matching 8 bases. This CDR3 contains 19 residues. V dropped 0 bases and J dropped 4; count of bases not matched to a gene: 15. Germline CDR1 and CDR2: LNHDA and SQIVND (reference sequence).

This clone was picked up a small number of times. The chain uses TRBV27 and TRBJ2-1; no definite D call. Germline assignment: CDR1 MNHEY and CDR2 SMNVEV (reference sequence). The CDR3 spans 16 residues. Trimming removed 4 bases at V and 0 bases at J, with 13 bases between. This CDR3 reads CASSSEMGFSYNEQFF. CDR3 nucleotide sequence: TGTGCCAGCAGTTCCGAGATGGGGTTCTCCTACAATGAGCAGTTCTTC.

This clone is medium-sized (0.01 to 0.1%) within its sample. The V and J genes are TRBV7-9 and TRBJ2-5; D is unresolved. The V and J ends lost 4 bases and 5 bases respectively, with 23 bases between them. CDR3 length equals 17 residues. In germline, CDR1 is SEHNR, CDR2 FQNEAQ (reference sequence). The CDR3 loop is CASSSMSSNEAMETQYF. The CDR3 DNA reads TGTGCCAGCAGCTCCATGTCTTCAAACGAGGCAATGGAGACCCAGTACTTC. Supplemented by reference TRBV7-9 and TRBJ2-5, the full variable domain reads DTGVSQNPRHKITKRGQNVTFRCDPISEHNRLYWYRQTLGQGPEFLTYFQNEAQLEKSRLLSDRFSAERPKGSFSTLEIQRTEQGDSAMYLCASSSMSSNEAMETQYFGPGTRLLVL.

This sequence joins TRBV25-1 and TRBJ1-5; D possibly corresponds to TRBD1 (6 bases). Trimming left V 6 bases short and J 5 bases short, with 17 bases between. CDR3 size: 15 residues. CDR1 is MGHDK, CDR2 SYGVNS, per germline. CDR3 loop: CASSEGGRVDQPQHF. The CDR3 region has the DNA TGTGCCAGCAGCGAAGGGGGTCGCGTTGATCAGCCCCAGCATTTT.

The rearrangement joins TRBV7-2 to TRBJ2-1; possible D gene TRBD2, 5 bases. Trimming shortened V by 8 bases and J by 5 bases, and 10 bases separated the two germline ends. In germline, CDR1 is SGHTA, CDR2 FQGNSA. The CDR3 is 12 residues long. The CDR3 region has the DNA TGTGCCAGCGGATGGGGAGACAATGAGCAGTTCTTC. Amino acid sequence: CASGWGDNEQFF.

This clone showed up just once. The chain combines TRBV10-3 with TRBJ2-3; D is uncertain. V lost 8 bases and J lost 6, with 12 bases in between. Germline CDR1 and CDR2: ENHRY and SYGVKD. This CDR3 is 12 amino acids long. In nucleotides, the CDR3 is TGTGCCATCGCACAGCCTCCGGATACGCAGTATTTT. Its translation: CAIAQPPDTQYF.

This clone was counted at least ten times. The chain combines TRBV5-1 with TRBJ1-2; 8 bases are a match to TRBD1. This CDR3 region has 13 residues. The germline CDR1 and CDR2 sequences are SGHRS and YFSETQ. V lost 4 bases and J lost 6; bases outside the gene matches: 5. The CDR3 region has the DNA TGCGCCAGCAGCGTCGGGACAGGCCATGGCTACACCTTC. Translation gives CASSVGTGHGYTF.

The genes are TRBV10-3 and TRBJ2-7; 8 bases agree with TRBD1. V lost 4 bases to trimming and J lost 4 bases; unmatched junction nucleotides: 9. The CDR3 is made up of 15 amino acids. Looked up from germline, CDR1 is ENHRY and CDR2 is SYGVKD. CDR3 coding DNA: TGTGCCATCAGTGTACCTCACAGGGGGAGTTACGAGCAGTACTTC. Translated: CAISVPHRGSYEQYF.

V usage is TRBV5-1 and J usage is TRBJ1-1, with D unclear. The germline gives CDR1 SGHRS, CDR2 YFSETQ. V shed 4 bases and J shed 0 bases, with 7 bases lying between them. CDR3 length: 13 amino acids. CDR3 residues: CASSVVMNTEAFF. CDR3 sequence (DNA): TGCGCCAGCAGCGTAGTCATGAACACTGAAGCTTTCTTT. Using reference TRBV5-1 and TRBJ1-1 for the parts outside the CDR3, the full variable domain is KAGVTQTPRYLIKTRGQQVTLSCSPISGHRSVSWYQQTPGQGLQFLFEYFSETQRNKGNFPGRFSGRQFSNSRSEMNVSTLELGDSALYLCASSVVMNTEAFFGQGTRLTVV.

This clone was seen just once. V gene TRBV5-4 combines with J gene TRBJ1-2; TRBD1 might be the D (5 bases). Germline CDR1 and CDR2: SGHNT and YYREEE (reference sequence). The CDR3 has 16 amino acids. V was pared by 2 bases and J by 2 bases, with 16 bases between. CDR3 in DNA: TGTGCCAGCAGCTTTGGGGCTCTCTTTGGAAACTATGGCTACACCTTC. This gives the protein CASSFGALFGNYGYTF.

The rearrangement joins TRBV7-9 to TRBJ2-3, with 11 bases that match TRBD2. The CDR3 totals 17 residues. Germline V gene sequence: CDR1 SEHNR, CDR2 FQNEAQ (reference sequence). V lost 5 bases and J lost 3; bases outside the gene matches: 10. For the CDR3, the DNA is TGTGCCAGCAGCATCATACTAGCGGGGGAAAGGACAGATACGCAGTATTTT. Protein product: CASSIILAGERTDTQYF. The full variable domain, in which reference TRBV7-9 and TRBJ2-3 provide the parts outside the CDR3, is DTGVSQNPRHKITKRGQNVTFRCDPISEHNRLYWYRQTLGQGPEFLTYFQNEAQLEKSRLLSDRFSAERPKGSFSTLEIQRTEQGDSAMYLCASSIILAGERTDTQYFGPGTRLTVL.

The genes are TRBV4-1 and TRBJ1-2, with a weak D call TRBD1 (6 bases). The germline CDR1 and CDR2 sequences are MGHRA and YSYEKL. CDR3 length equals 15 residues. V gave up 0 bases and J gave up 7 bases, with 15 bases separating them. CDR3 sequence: CASSQEVRGLRGYTF. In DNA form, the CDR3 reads TGCGCCAGCAGCCAAGAAGTCAGGGGATTACGTGGCTACACCTTC.

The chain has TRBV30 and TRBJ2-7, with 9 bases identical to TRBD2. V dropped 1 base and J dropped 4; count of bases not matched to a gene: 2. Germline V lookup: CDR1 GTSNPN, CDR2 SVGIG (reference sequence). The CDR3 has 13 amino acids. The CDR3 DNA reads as TGTGCCTGGAGTGGCGGGGGGGCTTACGAGCAGTACTTC. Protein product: CAWSGGGAYEQYF. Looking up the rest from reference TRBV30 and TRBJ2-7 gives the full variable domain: SQTIHQWPATLVQPVGSPLSLECTVEGTSNPNLYWYRQAAGRGLQLLFYSVGIGQISSEVPQNLSASRPQDRQFILSSKKLLLSDSGFYLCAWSGGGAYEQYFGPGTRLTVT.

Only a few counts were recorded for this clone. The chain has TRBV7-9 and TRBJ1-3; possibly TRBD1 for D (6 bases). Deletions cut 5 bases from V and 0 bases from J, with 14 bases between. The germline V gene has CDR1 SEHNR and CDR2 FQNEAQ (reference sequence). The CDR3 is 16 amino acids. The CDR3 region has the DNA TGTGCCAGCAGCCCACGGGGGCCACTCTCTGGAAACACCATATATTTT. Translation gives CASSPRGPLSGNTIYF.

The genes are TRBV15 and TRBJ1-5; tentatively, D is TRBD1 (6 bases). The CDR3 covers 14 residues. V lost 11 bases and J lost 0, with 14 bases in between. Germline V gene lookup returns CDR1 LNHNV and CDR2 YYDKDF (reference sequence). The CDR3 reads CAAGAGYSNQPQHF. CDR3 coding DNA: TGTGCCGCGGGGGCAGGGTATAGCAATCAGCCCCAGCATTTT.

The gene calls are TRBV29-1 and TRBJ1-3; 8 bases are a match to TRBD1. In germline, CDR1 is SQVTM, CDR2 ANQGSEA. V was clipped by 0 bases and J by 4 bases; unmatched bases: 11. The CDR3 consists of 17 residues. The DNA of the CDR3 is TGCAGCGTTGAAGATCCGACAGGGGATGGGCGAGGAAACACCATATATTTT. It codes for CSVEDPTGDGRGNTIYF. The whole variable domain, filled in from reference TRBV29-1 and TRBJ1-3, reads SAVISQKPSRDICQRGTSLTIQCQVDSQVTMMFWYRQQPGQSLTLIATANQGSEATYESGFVIDKFPISRPNLTFSTLTVSNMSPEDSSIYLCSVEDPTGDGRGNTIYFGEGSWLTVV.